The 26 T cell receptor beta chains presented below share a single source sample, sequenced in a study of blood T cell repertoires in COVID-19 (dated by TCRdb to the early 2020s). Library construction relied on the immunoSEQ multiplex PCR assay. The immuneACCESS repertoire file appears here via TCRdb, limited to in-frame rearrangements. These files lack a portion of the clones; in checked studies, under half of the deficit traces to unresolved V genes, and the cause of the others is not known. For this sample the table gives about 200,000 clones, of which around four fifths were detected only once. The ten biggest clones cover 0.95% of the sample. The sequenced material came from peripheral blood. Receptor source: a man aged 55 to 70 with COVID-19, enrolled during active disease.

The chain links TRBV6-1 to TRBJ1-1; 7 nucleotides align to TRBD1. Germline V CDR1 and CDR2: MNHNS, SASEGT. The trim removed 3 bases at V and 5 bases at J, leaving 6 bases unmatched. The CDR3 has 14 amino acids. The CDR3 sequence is CASSERTGRTEAFF. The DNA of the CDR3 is TGTGCCAGCAGTGAGCGGACAGGTCGGACTGAAGCTTTCTTT.

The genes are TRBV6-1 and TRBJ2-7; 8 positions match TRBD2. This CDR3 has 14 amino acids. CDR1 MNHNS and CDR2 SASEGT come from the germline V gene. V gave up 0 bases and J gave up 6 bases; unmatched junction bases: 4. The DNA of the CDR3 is TGTGCCAGCAGTGAAGCCGGGGGGGGAGGCGAGCAGTACTTC. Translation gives CASSEAGGGGEQYF.

CDR3 sequence reads: CASSFISLAYNEQFF. The CDR3, as DNA: TGTGCCAGCAGCTTCATTAGCTTAGCCTACAATGAGCAGTTCTTC. The gene calls are TRBV11-2 and TRBJ2-1; D unclear. Germline CDR1 SGHAT, CDR2 FQNNGV. The CDR3 sequence is 15 residues long. V lost 3 bases and J lost 2, with 11 bases in between.

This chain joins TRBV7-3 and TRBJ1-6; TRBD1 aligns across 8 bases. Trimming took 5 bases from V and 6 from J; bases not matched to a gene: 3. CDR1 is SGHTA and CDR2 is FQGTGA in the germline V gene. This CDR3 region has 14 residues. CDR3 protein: CASSQDRANSPLHF. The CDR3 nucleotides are TGTGCCAGCAGCCAGGACAGGGCTAATTCACCCCTCCACTTT.

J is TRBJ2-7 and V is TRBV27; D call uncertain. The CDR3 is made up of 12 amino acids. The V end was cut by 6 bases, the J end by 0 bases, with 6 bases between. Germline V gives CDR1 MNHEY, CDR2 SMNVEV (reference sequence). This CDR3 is CASRGSSYEQYF. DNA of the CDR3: TGTGCCAGCAGGGGCAGCTCCTACGAGCAGTACTTC.

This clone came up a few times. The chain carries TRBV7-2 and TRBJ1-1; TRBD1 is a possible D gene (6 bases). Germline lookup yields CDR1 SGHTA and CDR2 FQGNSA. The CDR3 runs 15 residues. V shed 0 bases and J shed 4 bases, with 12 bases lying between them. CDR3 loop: CASSLARDKGTEAFF. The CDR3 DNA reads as TGTGCCAGCAGCTTAGCTAGGGACAAGGGCACTGAAGCTTTCTTT.

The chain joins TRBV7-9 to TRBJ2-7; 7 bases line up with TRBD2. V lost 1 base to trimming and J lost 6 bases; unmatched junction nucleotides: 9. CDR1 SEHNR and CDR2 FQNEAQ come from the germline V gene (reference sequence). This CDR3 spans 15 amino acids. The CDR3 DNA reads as TGTGCCAGCAGCTTAGGACTAGCCGACGTGAGCGAGCAGTACTTC. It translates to CASSLGLADVSEQYF.

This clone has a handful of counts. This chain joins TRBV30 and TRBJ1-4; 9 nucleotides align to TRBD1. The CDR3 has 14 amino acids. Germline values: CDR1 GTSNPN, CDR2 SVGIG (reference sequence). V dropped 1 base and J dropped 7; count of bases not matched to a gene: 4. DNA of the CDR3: TGTGCCTGGAGTGGGGACAGGGTTTTTGAAAAACTGTTTTTT. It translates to CAWSGDRVFEKLFF. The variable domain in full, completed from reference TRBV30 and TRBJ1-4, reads SQTIHQWPATLVQPVGSPLSLECTVEGTSNPNLYWYRQAAGRGLQLLFYSVGIGQISSEVPQNLSASRPQDRQFILSSKKLLLSDSGFYLCAWSGDRVFEKLFFGSGTQLSVL.

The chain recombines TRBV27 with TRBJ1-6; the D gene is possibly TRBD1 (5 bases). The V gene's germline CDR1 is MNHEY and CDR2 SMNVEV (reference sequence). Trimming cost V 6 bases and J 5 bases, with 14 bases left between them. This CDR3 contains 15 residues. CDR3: CASSQGWGDNSPLHF. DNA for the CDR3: TGTGCCAGCAGCCAAGGTTGGGGCGATAATTCACCCCTCCACTTT.

The CDR3 here is CASSLARESAFF. In DNA, the CDR3 is TGCGCCAGCAGCTTGGCTCGGGAATCAGCGTTCTTC. V usage is TRBV5-1 and J usage is TRBJ2-1; TRBD2 is a possible D gene (5 bases). Germline assignment: CDR1 SGHRS and CDR2 YFSETQ. Trimming shortened V by 0 bases and J by 15 bases, and 13 bases separated the two germline ends. The CDR3 is made up of 12 amino acids. Supplemented by reference TRBV5-1 and TRBJ2-1, the full variable domain reads KAGVTQTPRYLIKTRGQQVTLSCSPISGHRSVSWYQQTPGQGLQFLFEYFSETQRNKGNFPGRFSGRQFSNSRSEMNVSTLELGDSALYLCASSLARESAFFGPGTRLTVL.

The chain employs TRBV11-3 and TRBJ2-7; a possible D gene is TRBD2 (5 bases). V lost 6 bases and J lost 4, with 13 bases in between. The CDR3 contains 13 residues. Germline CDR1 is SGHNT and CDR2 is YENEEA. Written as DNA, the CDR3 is TGTGCCAGCAGTTATAAAGGAGGTTACGAGCAGTACTTC. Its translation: CASSYKGGYEQYF.

The CDR3 sequence: CASSQDLWATEAFF. The CDR3 DNA is TGTGCCAGCAGCCAAGATTTGTGGGCTACTGAAGCTTTCTTT. The V call is TRBV3-1 (or the pseudogene TRBV3-2), the J call TRBJ1-1; D not resolved. Per germline, CDR1 LGHDT and CDR2 YNNKEL (reference sequence). CDR3 length equals 14 residues. The V gene lost 0 bases and the J gene lost 5 bases, with 10 bases spanning the gap.

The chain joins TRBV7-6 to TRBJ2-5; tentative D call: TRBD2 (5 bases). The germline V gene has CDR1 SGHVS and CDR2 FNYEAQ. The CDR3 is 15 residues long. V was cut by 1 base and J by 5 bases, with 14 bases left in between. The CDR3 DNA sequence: TGTGCCAGCAGCTTAGGAGCGCAGAGAGGGGAGACCCAGTACTTC. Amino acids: CASSLGAQRGETQYF.

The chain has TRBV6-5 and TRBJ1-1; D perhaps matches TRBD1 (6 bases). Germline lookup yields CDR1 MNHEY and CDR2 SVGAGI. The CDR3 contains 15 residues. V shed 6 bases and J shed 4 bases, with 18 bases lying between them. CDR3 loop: CASRPQGNGGTEAFF. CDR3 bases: TGTGCCAGCAGACCACAGGGAAATGGTGGCACTGAAGCTTTCTTT.

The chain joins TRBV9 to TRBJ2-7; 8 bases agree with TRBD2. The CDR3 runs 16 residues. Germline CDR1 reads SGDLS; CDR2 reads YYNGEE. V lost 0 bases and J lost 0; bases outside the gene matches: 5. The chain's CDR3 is CASSVDLAGASYEQYF. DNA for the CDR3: TGTGCCAGCAGCGTAGATCTAGCGGGTGCCTCCTACGAGCAGTACTTC.

The CDR3 coding sequence is TGTGCCAGCTCATCAGGAACAGTCGTGGTGAACACTGAAGCTTTCTTT. It translates to CASSSGTVVVNTEAFF. The V and J genes are TRBV18 and TRBJ1-1, with D unresolved. The germline V gene has CDR1 KGHSH and CDR2 LQKENI. Trimming removed 5 bases at V and 0 bases at J, with 16 bases between. The CDR3 loop spans 16 amino acids.

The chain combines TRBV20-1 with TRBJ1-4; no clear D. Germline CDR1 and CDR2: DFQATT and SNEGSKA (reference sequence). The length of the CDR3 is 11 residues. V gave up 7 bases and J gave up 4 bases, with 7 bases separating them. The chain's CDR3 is CSGQNNEKLFF. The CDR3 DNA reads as TGCAGTGGGCAGAATAATGAAAAACTGTTTTTT.

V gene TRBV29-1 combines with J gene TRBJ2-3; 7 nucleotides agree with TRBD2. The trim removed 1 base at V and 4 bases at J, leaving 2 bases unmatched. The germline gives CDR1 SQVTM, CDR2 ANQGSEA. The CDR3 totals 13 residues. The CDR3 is CSVEGEGPDTQYF. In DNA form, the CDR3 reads TGCAGCGTTGAAGGGGAGGGCCCAGATACGCAGTATTTT.

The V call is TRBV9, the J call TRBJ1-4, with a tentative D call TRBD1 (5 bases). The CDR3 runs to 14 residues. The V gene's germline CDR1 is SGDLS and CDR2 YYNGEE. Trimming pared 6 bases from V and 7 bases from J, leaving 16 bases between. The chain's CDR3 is CASTPATQAEKLFF. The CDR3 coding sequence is TGTGCCAGCACCCCCGCTACACAGGCTGAAAAACTGTTTTTT.

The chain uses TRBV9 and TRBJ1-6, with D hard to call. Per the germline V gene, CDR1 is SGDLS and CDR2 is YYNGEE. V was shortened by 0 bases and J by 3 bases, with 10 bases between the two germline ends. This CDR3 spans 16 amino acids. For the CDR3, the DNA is TGTGCCAGCAGCGTAGGGGGAGAAAGCTATAATTCACCCCTCCACTTT. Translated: CASSVGGESYNSPLHF.

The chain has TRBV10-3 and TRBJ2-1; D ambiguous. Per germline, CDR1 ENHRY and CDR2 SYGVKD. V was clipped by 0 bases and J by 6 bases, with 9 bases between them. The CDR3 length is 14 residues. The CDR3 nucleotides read TGTGCCATCAGTGAGTCCTCCCCCAGCAATGAGCAGTTCTTC. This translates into CAISESSPSNEQFF.

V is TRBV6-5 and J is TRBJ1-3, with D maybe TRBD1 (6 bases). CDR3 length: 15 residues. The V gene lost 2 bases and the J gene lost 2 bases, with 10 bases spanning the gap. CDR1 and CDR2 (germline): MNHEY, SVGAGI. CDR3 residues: CASSYDRQAGNTIYF. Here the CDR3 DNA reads TGTGCCAGCAGTTACGACCGACAGGCTGGAAACACCATATATTTT.

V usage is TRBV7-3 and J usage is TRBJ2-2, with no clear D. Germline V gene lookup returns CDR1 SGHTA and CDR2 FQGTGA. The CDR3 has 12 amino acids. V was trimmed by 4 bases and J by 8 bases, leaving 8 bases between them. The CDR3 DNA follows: TGTGCCAGCAGCTCCCCCCGGGGGGAGCTGTTTTTT. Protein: CASSSPRGELFF.

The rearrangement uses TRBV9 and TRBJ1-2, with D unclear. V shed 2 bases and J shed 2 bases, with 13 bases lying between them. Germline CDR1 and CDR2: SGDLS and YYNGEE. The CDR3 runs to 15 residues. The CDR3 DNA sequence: TGTGCCAGCAGCGTGGCCTCCGGGAGCAACTATGGCTACACCTTC. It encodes CASSVASGSNYGYTF.

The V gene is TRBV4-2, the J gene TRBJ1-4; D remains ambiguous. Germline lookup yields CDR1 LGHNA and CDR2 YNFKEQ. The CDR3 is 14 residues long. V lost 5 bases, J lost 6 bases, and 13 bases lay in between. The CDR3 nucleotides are TGTGCCAGCAGCTGGGCAGCCACTGATGAAAAACTGTTTTTT. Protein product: CASSWAATDEKLFF.

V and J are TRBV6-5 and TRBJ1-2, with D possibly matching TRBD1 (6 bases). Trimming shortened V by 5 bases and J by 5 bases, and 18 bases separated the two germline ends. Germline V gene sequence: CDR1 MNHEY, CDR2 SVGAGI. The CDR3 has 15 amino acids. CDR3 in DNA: TGTGCCAGCAGTAGGGGGTTCGAGGGGCTGTATGGCTACACCTTC. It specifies CASSRGFEGLYGYTF.